This T cell receptor delta chain was sequenced during a study of gamma-delta chains in newborns, infants, children (dated by TCRdb to the late 2010s). In terms of the full investigation: According to the study title, microbial exposure causes polyclonal expansion of innate gammadelta T cells right after birth. How innate gammadelta T cell populations in human newborns were shaped by microbial exposure immediately after birth was investigated in the study.

This sample was sequenced with an Illumina MiSeq. TCRdb called clones from the public reads with CATT, and repeated DNA sequences were later combined into one row. The sample profile shows about 4,100 delta-chain clones; around 0.6% of them were found once. The top ten clones comprise approximately 17% of the sample. Taking its sample share into account, this clone is medium-sized (0.01 to 0.1%). Its antigen remains undetermined. No base quality information exists; no much larger clone differs at one position. CDR1 and CDR2 (TSWWSYY, QGS) derive from the germline V gene. The V end loses 3 bases and the J end loses 0 bases, and a stretch of 15 bases separates them. The CDR3, cysteine through phenylalanine, is 19 amino acids long. Solely the CDR3 DNA is kept, with 57 bases framed from the first base.

Sample: blood. The sequence was collected from a child who was a newborn, infant or young child, either healthy, febrile or measles-vaccinated (not recorded which). The receptor chain draws on TRDV1 and TRDJ3, and TRDD3 may be the D gene, going by 5 matching bases. At the DNA level, the sequence is TGTGCTCTTGGGGAGTGGGGTCCCAATTACTCCTGGGACACCCGACAGATGTTTTTC. Its translation is CALGEWGPNYSWDTRQMFF.